Below, one TCR beta chain is given with its context. The antigen remains undetermined. This sample was taken from a study of T-cell reconstitution after alpha-beta-depleted transplantation in children. Preparation of the TCRbeta library was carried out with unique molecular identifiers. TCRdb itself ran the PCR reads through MiXCR, one entry per CDR3 protein. The data show around 45,000 distinct CDR3 sequences, with roughly 50% seen just once and under 40% held by the top ten. Findings of the study overall: Some patients owed their high day-60 TCRbeta diversity to surviving recipient T cells and thymic progenitors. Reportedly, roughly two months post-transplant, alpha-beta T cells arose from several hundred expanded graft clones. Most T-cell counts and diversity one year after the transplant came from T cells that were newly produced.

Germline CDR1 SGHVS, CDR2 FQNEAQ. The CDR3 has 15 residues. V gave up 4 bases and J gave up 2 bases, with 15 bases separating them. Sequences were derived from peripheral blood, sampled before TCRalphabeta/CD19-depleted stem cell transplant. This sequence was found in a boy under two years old with SCID, due to receive a stem cell transplant. The V gene is TRBV7-8, the J gene TRBJ2-7; D call uncertain. CDR3 bases: TGTGCCAGCAGCTCAAACGGCCAAATTCCCTACGAGCAGTACTTC. This gives the protein CASSSNGQIPYEQYF.